This T cell receptor (beta chain) was captured by sequencing in a study of cytomegalovirus exposure and HLA in healthy donors. Study-level results: What TCR beta sequences reportedly achieved was accurate prediction of HLA-A and HLA-B alleles in most subjects. Immune exposure was documented only through CMV serostatus. TCR beta V segments were, for the most part, productive about 87% or about 30% of the time in an earlier analysis. For TCR beta chains, V- and J-gene trimming was later linked to a missense DCLRE1C variant.

The PCR used 60 Vbeta and 13 Jbeta primers. Measured with immunoSEQ multiplex PCR; TCRdb has only the in-frame clones, and not every one. This table has about 130,000 clones, 60% to 75% appearing once. A remark on this clone: Its antigen is currently unknown.

What was sequenced was PBMCs. The sequence was collected from a woman between 50 and 59 years old in good health and CMV-seropositive.

CDR3 in amino acids: CASSLREAPYNEQFF. The CDR3 bases are TGTGCCAGCAGTTTACGAGAGGCCCCCTACAATGAGCAGTTCTTC. The chain links TRBV28 to TRBJ2-1; D is ambiguous. The germline V gene has CDR1 MDHEN and CDR2 SYDVKM. The ends were cut back, 2 bases at V and 2 bases at J, with 10 bases in the middle. The CDR3 sequence is 15 residues long.